The clone carrying this TCR beta chain was counted between two and nine times. Its antigen is unidentified. The data were obtained in a study of cytotoxic CD8 clonotypes in ibrutinib-treated CLL. Produced via immunoSEQ multiplex PCR; TCRdb's table is partial and in-frame only. The sample contains more than 200,000 clones, under 75% of which appear only once. Study outcomes and limitations: Lymph node repertoires were not studied, and sampling times were unmatched. Clonality showed a rise at ibrutinib response that reversed toward baseline at progression. Public clonotypes (which were uncommon) either contracted or remained stable on treatment.

The receptor comes from a human donor with chronic lymphocytic leukemia. The sample in question was PBMCs, obtained after 24 months of ibrutinib treatment.

CDR3 in DNA: TGTGCCAGCATGACAGCCTCCTACGAGCAGTACTTC. Its translation is CASMTASYEQYF. The chain employs TRBV6-6 and TRBJ2-7, with a weak D call TRBD1 (5 bases). This CDR3 comprises 12 residues. Germline CDR1 reads MNHNY; CDR2 reads SVGAGI (reference sequence). V lost 7 bases and J lost 0, with 7 bases in between.